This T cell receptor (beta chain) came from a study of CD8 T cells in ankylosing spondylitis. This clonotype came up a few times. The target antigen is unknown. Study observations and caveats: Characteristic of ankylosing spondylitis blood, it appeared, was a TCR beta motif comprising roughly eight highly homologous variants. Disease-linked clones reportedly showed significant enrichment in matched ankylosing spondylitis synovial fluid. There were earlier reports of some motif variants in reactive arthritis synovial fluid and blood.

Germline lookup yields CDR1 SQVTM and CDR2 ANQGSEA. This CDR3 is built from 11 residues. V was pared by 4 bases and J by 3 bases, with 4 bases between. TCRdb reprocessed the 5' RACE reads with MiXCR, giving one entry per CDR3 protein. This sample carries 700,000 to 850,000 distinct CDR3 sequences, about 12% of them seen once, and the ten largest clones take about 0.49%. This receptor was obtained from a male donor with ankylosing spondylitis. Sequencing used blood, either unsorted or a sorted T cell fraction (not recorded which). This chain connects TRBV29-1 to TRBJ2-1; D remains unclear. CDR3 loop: CSVANYNEQFF. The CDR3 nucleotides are TGCAGCGTTGCCAACTACAATGAGCAGTTCTTC.